Sequencing of this T cell receptor (beta chain) was carried out in a study of beta chain features in type 1 diabetes. About the research overall: Across all samples, approximately 99 million sorted cells were examined.

As every portion of the isolated RNA was reverse transcribed, the sequencing read expressed TCRB transcripts. Sequenced by immunoSEQ multiplex PCR; TCRdb stores in-frame clones only, minus some. The data contain 250,000 to 350,000 clones, 14% of them singletons. Germline V gene lookup returns CDR1 SGDLS and CDR2 YYNGEE. Trimming shortened V by 0 bases and J by 6 bases, and 13 bases separated the two germline ends. The CDR3 sequence is 14 residues long. The origin of this receptor is a man aged 25-40 years in good health. The gene calls are TRBV9 and TRBJ2-7; D ambiguous. Sequencing input: central memory CD4+ T cells from blood. CDR3 nucleotide sequence: TGTGCCAGCAGCGTAGGATGGGATTTCTCCGAGCAGTACTTC. It codes for CASSVGWDFSEQYF.